This T cell receptor (beta chain) was identified during a study of T cells in Graves' hyperthyroidism and ophthalmopathy. The CDR3 totals 13 residues. The V and J ends lost 3 bases and 11 bases respectively, with 15 bases between them. Germline lookup yields CDR1 SGHTA and CDR2 FQGTGA. TCR beta CDR3 sequences were amplified from RNA transcripts. First-round RT-PCR targeting the TCR CDR3 was performed with the HTBI primer set. TCRdb recomputed calls from the multiplex PCR reads with MiXCR, one row per CDR3 protein. The sample lists roughly 800,000 distinct CDR3 sequences; 35% to 40% were seen once. The sequencing sample was made of blood. The genes are TRBV7-3 and TRBJ2-3; D unclear. This clonotype originated in a man between 18 and 35 years old with Graves' hyperthyroidism. CDR3 coding DNA: TGTGCCAGCAGCTTGGGCAGATACAATGAGCAGTATTTT. It translates to CASSLGRYNEQYF. Complete variable domain (other parts from reference TRBV7-3 and TRBJ2-3): GAGVSQTPSNKVTEKGKYVELRCDPISGHTALYWYRQSLGQGPEFLIYFQGTGAADDSGLPNDRFFAVRPEGSVSTLKIQRTERGDSAVYLCASSLGRYNEQYFGPGTRLTVL.